A selection of T cell receptor beta chains follows, all from one sample in a study of cytomegalovirus exposure and HLA in healthy donors. The data were produced by immunoSEQ multiplex PCR, yet TCRdb's version contains in-frame clones alone and is incomplete. The sample yields more than 100,000 clones, about two thirds seen once. Sequencing was done on a sample of PBMCs. The source is a man in his fifties or sixties in good health and CMV-seropositive. CDR3s include the opening cysteine and the closing phenylalanine or tryptophan. The order of the fields is V gene, J gene, clone size, D gene, CDR3 DNA, CDR3 protein. The D gene is left open where the match is weak. Part of the rows lack a size; the others show once, few, many or a class for expanded clones.

>TRBV5-8|TRBJ1-4|NA|NA
TGTGCCAGCAGCTTCGACACCGCAACTAATGAAAAACTGTTTTTT
CASSFDTATNEKLFF
>TRBV7-2|TRBJ2-7|NA|TRBD1
TGTGCCAGCAGCACCTCGACAGGGTACGAGCAGTACTTC
CASSTSTGYEQYF
>TRBV5-4|TRBJ1-2|NA|TRBD1
TGTGCCCTCAGCTTCGGACAGGATAACTATGGCTACACCTTC
CALSFGQDNYGYTF
>TRBV11-3|TRBJ2-3|NA|TRBD2
TGTGCCAGCACCCCCCTCGCGGGAGGGGGTGGTGGGACGCAGTATTTT
CASTPLAGGGGGTQYF
>TRBV18|TRBJ1-2|NA|NA
TGTGCCAGCTCACATGACAAGAGCAACTATGGCTACACCTTC
CASSHDKSNYGYTF
>TRBV7-2|TRBJ2-2|NA|NA
TGTGCCAGCAGCTTATTCGGTCCACGCACCGCCGGGGAGCTGTTTTTT
CASSLFGPRTAGELFF
>TRBV6-5|TRBJ2-7|NA|TRBD1
TGTGCCAGCAGTTACGATGGACAGGCCCGACGAACGAGGCAGTACTTC
CASSYDGQARRTRQYF
>TRBV7-2|TRBJ2-2|few|NA
TGTGCCAGCAGCTTAAGTAGGGGGAGAGGGGAGCTGTTTTTT
CASSLSRGRGELFF
>TRBV5-1|TRBJ2-1|NA|TRBD2
TGCGCCAGCACCGCTGGTGTTAGCGGGAGTAGGTCCTACAATGAGCAGTTCTTC
CASTAGVSGSRSYNEQFF
>TRBV2|TRBJ2-2|many|TRBD1
TGTGCCAGCAGTGGGGACAGGGTACGAACCGGGGAGCTGTTTTTT
CASSGDRVRTGELFF
>TRBV4-1|TRBJ1-6|NA|NA
TGCGCCAGCAGTCAGGAGTTGCCTACAGCGGTGGTTAACTCACCCCTCCACTTT
CASSQELPTAVVNSPLHF
>TRBV5-1|TRBJ1-1|NA|NA
TGCGCCAGCAGCCCCCTAGGGGGAGCCACTGAAGCTTTCTTT
CASSPLGGATEAFF
>TRBV6-1|TRBJ2-3|NA|TRBD1
TGTGCCAGCAGTGATACGGGACAGGGGATTGATACGCAGTATTTT
CASSDTGQGIDTQYF
>TRBV23-1|TRBJ1-1|few|NA
TGCGCCAGCCGGTTGTTGGGGCGCACTGAAGCTTTCTTT
CASRLLGRTEAFF
>TRBV7-8|TRBJ1-1|many|NA
TGTGCCAGCAGCCGAGGAAATGAACGCACTGAAGCTTTCTTT
CASSRGNERTEAFF
>TRBV28|TRBJ1-5|NA|NA
TGTGCCAGCAGGAGGATGGGGCAGGGCAATCAGCCCCAGCATTTT
CASRRMGQGNQPQHF
>TRBV25-1|TRBJ2-2|NA|NA
TGTGCCAGCAGGGCCCGATCGAACACCGGGGAGCTGTTTTTT
CASRARSNTGELFF
>TRBV7-8|TRBJ1-2|once|TRBD1
TGTGCCAGCAGCTACCGGGACAGGGAATATGGCTACACCTTC
CASSYRDREYGYTF
>TRBV5-1|TRBJ1-2|NA|NA
TGCGCCAGCAGCTTGGCTACAGACAGGTTCTATGGCTACACCTTC
CASSLATDRFYGYTF
>TRBV19|TRBJ2-3|once|TRBD2
TGTGCCAGTGGTACTAGCGGGAGCACAGATACGCAGTATTTT
CASGTSGSTDTQYF
>TRBV15|TRBJ1-2|NA|NA
TGTGCCACCAGCAGAGATCGTGGAGTTAACTATGGCTACACCTTC
CATSRDRGVNYGYTF
>TRBV5-1|TRBJ2-1|NA|TRBD2
TGCGCCAGCAAACCAACTAGCGGGGCGGGGAATGAGCAGTTCTTC
CASKPTSGAGNEQFF